What follows are 30 T cell receptor beta chains derived from one specimen sequenced in a study of PD-1 blockade in classical Hodgkin lymphoma. Profiled with immunoSEQ multiplex PCR; TCRdb holds only in-frame clones, not every one. The table includes around 91,000 clones, roughly 89% detected once. Following autologous stem cell transplantation, relapse occurred in every patient, and exposure to brentuximab vedotin varied. The sequencing here drew on peripheral blood mononuclear cells (PBMCs), taken at baseline. The receptor source for this set is a human donor with classical Hodgkin lymphoma.

The CDR3: CAARGREKLFF. CDR3 nucleotides: TGTGCCGCGAGGGGTAGGGAAAAACTGTTTTTT. V is TRBV25-1 and J is TRBJ1-4; TRBD1 is a possible D gene (5 bases). Trimming pared 11 bases from V and 8 bases from J, leaving 12 bases between. This CDR3 has 11 amino acids. Germline V gene sequence: CDR1 MGHDK, CDR2 SYGVNS. The whole variable domain, remainder taken from reference TRBV25-1 and TRBJ1-4, is EADIYQTPRYLVIGTGKKITLECSQTMGHDKMYWYQQDPGMELHLIHYSYGVNSTEKGDLSSESTVSRIRTEHFPLTLESARPSHTSQYLCAARGREKLFFGSGTQLSVL.

The chain links TRBV18 to TRBJ2-7, with 7 positions matching TRBD1. CDR1 is KGHSH, CDR2 LQKENI, per germline. The CDR3 has 14 amino acids. J gave up 5 bases and V 2 bases, and 6 bases lay outside the gene matches. This chain's CDR3 is CASSPRQGSNEQYF. DNA of the CDR3: TGTGCCAGCTCACCAAGACAGGGTAGCAACGAGCAGTACTTC. The whole variable domain, remainder taken from reference TRBV18 and TRBJ2-7, is NAGVMQNPRHLVRRRGQEARLRCSPMKGHSHVYWYRQLPEEGLKFMVYLQKENIIDESGMPKERFSAEFPKEGPSILRIQQVVRGDSAAYFCASSPRQGSNEQYFGPGTRLTVT.

The chain joins TRBV6-6 to TRBJ2-7, with D perhaps given as TRBD1 or TRBD2 (6 bases each). The CDR3 is made up of 14 amino acids. Per germline, CDR1 MNHNY and CDR2 SVGAGI (reference sequence). V dropped 2 bases and J dropped 5 bases, with 13 bases sitting between them. CDR3 amino acids: CASSYNGGRDEQYF. The CDR3 DNA is TGTGCCAGCAGTTACAATGGGGGGCGCGACGAGCAGTACTTC.

The chain carries TRBV5-4 and TRBJ2-3, with 14 bases identical to TRBD2. The length of the CDR3 is 17 residues. The V segment lost 0 bases and the J segment 3 bases; nucleotides outside the gene matches: 3. Germline V CDR1 and CDR2: SGHNT, YYREEE (reference sequence). The CDR3 loop reads CASSLGTSGRRTDTQYF. In DNA, the CDR3 is TGTGCCAGCAGCTTGGGGACTAGCGGGAGGCGTACAGATACGCAGTATTTT.

The chain is built from TRBV7-9 and TRBJ2-7, with a tentative D call TRBD1 (7 bases). CDR1 is SEHNR, CDR2 FQNEAQ, per germline (reference sequence). V was cut by 4 bases and J by 3 bases, with 19 bases left in between. The CDR3 contains 16 residues. As DNA, the CDR3 is TGTGCCAGCAGCTGGCTGGGGGCAGGGGGAGGCTACGAGCAGTACTTC. Translation gives CASSWLGAGGGYEQYF.

This clone was detected once. V usage is TRBV5-1 and J usage is TRBJ2-7; 13 positions match TRBD2. With V trimmed by 5 bases and J by 6 bases, 8 bases remained unmatched. This CDR3 comprises 15 residues. Germline V gives CDR1 SGHRS, CDR2 YFSETQ. The CDR3 here is CASSQGTSGIAEQYF. The CDR3 DNA follows: TGCGCCAGCAGTCAAGGGACTAGCGGGATCGCCGAGCAGTACTTC. The entire variable domain, with the rest obtained from reference TRBV5-1 and TRBJ2-7, is as follows: KAGVTQTPRYLIKTRGQQVTLSCSPISGHRSVSWYQQTPGQGLQFLFEYFSETQRNKGNFPGRFSGRQFSNSRSEMNVSTLELGDSALYLCASSQGTSGIAEQYFGPGTRLTVT.

This clone appeared once. The V gene is TRBV28, the J gene TRBJ1-3; D uncertain. Trimming shortened V by 6 bases and J by 0 bases, and 24 bases separated the two germline ends. CDR3 size: 19 residues. Germline values: CDR1 MDHEN, CDR2 SYDVKM. For the CDR3, the DNA is TGTGCCAGCAGAACCTCTCCCTTAGGACCAATATTCTCTGGAAACACCATATATTTT. Protein sequence: CASRTSPLGPIFSGNTIYF. Drawing the rest from reference TRBV28 and TRBJ1-3, the complete variable domain is DVKVTQSSRYLVKRTGEKVFLECVQDMDHENMFWYRQDPGLGLRLIYFSYDVKMKEKGDIPEGYSVSREKKERFSLILESASTNQTSMYLCASRTSPLGPIFSGNTIYFGEGSWLTVV.

This clone was counted once. This chain uses TRBV6-5 with TRBJ1-3; D gene ambiguous. This CDR3 spans 14 amino acids. V was trimmed by 5 bases and J by 0 bases, leaving 8 bases between them. Germline values: CDR1 MNHEY, CDR2 SVGAGI. The CDR3 spells CASSRTPSGNTIYF. CDR3 coding DNA: TGTGCCAGCAGTCGCACCCCCTCTGGAAACACCATATATTTT.

The chain combines TRBV6-6 with TRBJ1-1; 9 bases are a match to TRBD1. CDR3 size: 16 residues. J lost 2 bases, V lost 4 bases, and 8 bases had no gene match. Germline CDR1 is MNHNY and CDR2 is SVGAGI (reference sequence). CDR3: CASSSPGQGTNTEAFF. The CDR3 coding sequence is TGTGCCAGCAGTTCGCCGGGACAGGGTACCAACACTGAAGCTTTCTTT.

The CDR3 spells CASSLRLAGGDEQFF. Written as DNA, the CDR3 is TGTGCCAGCAGCCTCCGACTAGCGGGGGGTGATGAGCAGTTCTTC. The V gene is TRBV5-6, the J gene TRBJ2-1; 13 positions agree with TRBD2. V lost 4 bases and J lost 8; bases outside the gene matches: 6. Germline V gives CDR1 SGHDT, CDR2 YYEEEE. CDR3 length: 15 amino acids. The full variable domain, rest sourced from reference TRBV5-6 and TRBJ2-1, is DAGVTQSPTHLIKTRGQQVTLRCSPKSGHDTVSWYQQALGQGPQFIFQYYEEEERQRGNFPDRFSGHQFPNYSSELNVNALLLGDSALYLCASSLRLAGGDEQFFGPGTRLTVL.

V gene TRBV2 combines with J gene TRBJ2-7; D not certain. V was clipped by 4 bases and J by 2 bases, with 3 bases between them. CDR1 and CDR2 (germline): SNHLY, FYNNEI. The CDR3 covers 11 residues. For the CDR3, the DNA is TGTGCCAGCAGTGCAGCCTACGAGCAGTACTTC. Protein sequence: CASSAAYEQYF.

This clone was counted between two and nine times. This chain uses TRBV5-1 with TRBJ2-2, with D uncertain. The CDR3 contains 16 residues. Germline V lookup: CDR1 SGHRS, CDR2 YFSETQ. V lost 0 bases and J lost 6, with 15 bases in between. DNA of the CDR3: TGCGCCAGCAGCTTGGGGCCCCCTATGAGCGCCGGGGAGCTGTTTTTT. It yields the protein CASSLGPPMSAGELFF.

The chain links TRBV2 to TRBJ1-5; D call uncertain. Germline V gene lookup returns CDR1 SNHLY and CDR2 FYNNEI. The CDR3 is made up of 14 amino acids. V was trimmed by 5 bases and J by 3 bases, leaving 11 bases between them. The CDR3 is CASSPSFLNQPQHF. In DNA form, the CDR3 reads TGTGCCAGCAGTCCCTCCTTCCTCAATCAGCCCCAGCATTTT.

This chain uses TRBV7-6 with TRBJ2-6; maybe TRBD2 (5 bases). Trimming cost V 6 bases and J 2 bases, with 11 bases left between them. Germline V lookup: CDR1 SGHVS, CDR2 FNYEAQ. This CDR3 comprises 15 residues. The CDR3 spells CASSRSGTGANVLTF. CDR3 coding DNA: TGTGCCAGCAGTCGGAGCGGAACTGGGGCCAACGTCCTGACTTTC.

The chain has TRBV30 and TRBJ1-4; the D is unclear. Trimming removed 0 bases from V and 10 bases from J, with 15 bases in between. The germline gives CDR1 GTSNPN, CDR2 SVGIG (reference sequence). This CDR3 has 14 amino acids. This CDR3 is CAWSVRAAQGKLFF. CDR3 bases: TGTGCCTGGAGTGTACGGGCGGCCCAAGGAAAACTGTTTTTT.

In this sample, this clone turned up once. The chain recombines TRBV6-1 with TRBJ2-7; TRBD2 aligns across 7 bases. CDR1 MNHNS and CDR2 SASEGT come from the germline V gene. The V and J ends lost 4 bases and 0 bases, in that order; junction bases with no gene match: 9. The CDR3 loop spans 16 amino acids. CDR3 coding DNA: TGTGCCAGCAGTGTTGGGGCGGGGGTTACCTCCTACGAGCAGTACTTC. It yields the protein CASSVGAGVTSYEQYF.

This sequence joins TRBV5-8 and TRBJ2-1; the match to TRBD2 covers 14 bases. This CDR3 is 16 amino acids long. The germline V gene has CDR1 SGHTS and CDR2 YDEGEE. Unmatched junction bases numbered 6, after V lost 2 bases and J lost 8 bases. CDR3 sequence reads: CASSLGTSGSPDEQFF. The CDR3 DNA is TGTGCCAGCAGCTTAGGGACTAGCGGGAGTCCGGATGAGCAGTTCTTC.

The chain employs TRBV7-9 and TRBJ2-7; D not resolved. The CDR3 runs to 14 residues. Germline V gene data show CDR1 as SEHNR and CDR2 as FQNEAQ (reference sequence). V was trimmed by 3 bases and J by 2 bases, leaving 11 bases between them. CDR3 sequence reads: CASSFVGVAYEQYF. The CDR3 DNA reads TGTGCCAGCAGCTTTGTTGGGGTGGCCTACGAGCAGTACTTC.

V and J are TRBV30 and TRBJ2-2, with TRBD1 matching 7 bases. The germline V gene encodes CDR1 GTSNPN and CDR2 SVGIG (reference sequence). V gave up 0 bases and J gave up 4 bases; unmatched junction bases: 2. The CDR3 has 14 residues. In nucleotides, the CDR3 is TGTGCCTGGAGTGTACAGGGGACCACCGGGGAGCTGTTTTTT. Translating gives CAWSVQGTTGELFF.

The chain has TRBV4-1 and TRBJ2-3, with D perhaps matching TRBD1 (5 bases). The CDR3 consists of 14 residues. Germline V gives CDR1 MGHRA, CDR2 YSYEKL. Trimming left V 5 bases short and J 0 bases short, with 9 bases between. The CDR3 DNA follows: TGCGCCAGCAGCTCCCGGACAAGCACAGATACGCAGTATTTT. Protein sequence: CASSSRTSTDTQYF.

As for this clone: The identical CDR3 is also encoded by other nucleotide sequences in the sample. This chain connects TRBV28 to TRBJ2-2; D remains ambiguous. The CDR3 runs 13 residues. CDR1 and CDR2 (germline): MDHEN, SYDVKM. The ends were cut back, 3 bases at V and 1 base at J, with 3 bases in the middle. This CDR3 is CASSLGNTGELFF. The CDR3 DNA reads TGTGCCAGCAGTTTGGGGAACACCGGGGAGCTGTTTTTT.

V is TRBV5-6 and J is TRBJ1-2, with D hard to call. Germline loops: CDR1 SGHDT, CDR2 YYEEEE. The CDR3 length is 15 residues. Trimming removed 3 bases from V and 0 bases from J, with 12 bases in between. In nucleotides, the CDR3 is TGTGCCAGCAGCTACTGGACGGCAGCTAACTATGGCTACACCTTC. Amino acids: CASSYWTAANYGYTF.

The chain couples TRBV25-1 to TRBJ2-5; D not resolved. The length of the CDR3 is 13 residues. Germline V gives CDR1 MGHDK, CDR2 SYGVNS. Trimming shortened V by 8 bases and J by 2 bases, and 12 bases separated the two germline ends. This chain's CDR3 is CASQSRRQETQYF. The CDR3 DNA follows: TGTGCCAGCCAGTCTCGAAGGCAAGAGACCCAGTACTTC.

The CDR3, as DNA: TGTGCCAGTAGTATTTTCGGGGACTATAGCAATCAGCCCCAGCATTTT. It is translated as CASSIFGDYSNQPQHF. This chain uses TRBV19 with TRBJ1-5, with a possible D match to TRBD1 (5 bases). Germline V gene sequence: CDR1 LNHDA, CDR2 SQIVND (reference sequence). CDR3 length: 16 amino acids. With 3 bases removed from V and 0 bases from J, the gap between germline ends came to 12 bases.

The chain is built from TRBV10-3 and TRBJ2-7, with 7 bases aligning to TRBD1. V shed 4 bases and J 3 bases; nucleotides not matched to a gene: 12. The CDR3 is 16 residues long. Per the germline V gene, CDR1 is ENHRY and CDR2 is SYGVKD. The CDR3 here is CAISGPGLDRSYEQYF. For the CDR3, the DNA is TGTGCCATCAGTGGTCCCGGCCTGGACAGGAGCTACGAGCAGTACTTC.

This sequence joins TRBV6-5 and TRBJ2-5; TRBD2 matches at 8 bases. The CDR3 runs 15 residues. The germline V gene has CDR1 MNHEY and CDR2 SVGAGI. With V trimmed by 6 bases and J by 4 bases, 10 bases remained unmatched. CDR3 loop: CASSQRGGEGETQYF. CDR3 DNA: TGTGCCAGCAGCCAACGGGGGGGCGAAGGAGAGACCCAGTACTTC.

This chain joins TRBV12-5 and TRBJ2-7, with no clear D. V was cut by 1 base and J by 3 bases, with 1 base left in between. Germline V gene data show CDR1 as LGHNT and CDR2 as FRNRAP. The length of the CDR3 is 11 residues. CDR3 nucleotide sequence: TGTGCTAGTGGTTTGGGCTACGAGCAGTACTTC. Residues: CASGLGYEQYF.

The chain links TRBV2 to TRBJ2-4, with 8 positions matching TRBD1. Germline CDR1 reads SNHLY; CDR2 reads FYNNEI. V dropped 0 bases and J dropped 6; count of bases not matched to a gene: 7. There are 16 residues in the CDR3. The CDR3 DNA sequence: TGTGCCAGCAGTGAAGCGAGACAGGGGTTATCAAACATTCAGTACTTC. Encoded protein: CASSEARQGLSNIQYF.

This chain links TRBV7-9 with TRBJ1-4; D is undetermined. The V gene lost 2 bases and the J gene lost 2 bases, with 12 bases spanning the gap. The length of the CDR3 is 16 residues. Per the germline V gene, CDR1 is SEHNR and CDR2 is FQNEAQ (reference sequence). CDR3 region: CASSLIGGRTNEKLFF. For the CDR3, the DNA is TGTGCCAGCAGCTTAATAGGAGGCAGGACTAATGAAAAACTGTTTTTT.

The V and J genes are TRBV28 and TRBJ1-3; D gene ambiguous. The germline gives CDR1 MDHEN, CDR2 SYDVKM. The CDR3 extends over 17 amino acids. V was pared by 3 bases and J by 0 bases, with 15 bases between. CDR3 loop: CASSFNPSTNSGNTIYF. The CDR3 DNA follows: TGTGCCAGCAGTTTCAACCCCAGCACCAACTCTGGAAACACCATATATTTT.